This T cell receptor beta chain was recorded in a study of regulatory T cells in long-lasting Graves disease. Arm-PCR of CDR3 regions with iRepertoire HTBI primers generated TCR beta libraries. TCRdb passed the multiplex PCR reads through MiXCR, listing each CDR3 protein once. The sample has 400,000 to 500,000 distinct CDR3 sequences, around 13% seen once. The CDR3 loop spans 12 amino acids. The germline V and J ends were trimmed by 6 bases and 8 bases, with 13 bases remaining between them. Time point specified: newly diagnosed GD, antithyroid drugs for less than 3 months. PBMCs were the source of the RNA used for TCR sequencing. This clonotype was counted at least ten times. This same sample was also taken into another study, of T cells in Graves' hyperthyroidism and ophthalmopathy.

The gene calls are TRBV12-3 or TRBV12-4 and TRBJ1-2, with D uncertain. The TCR sequence derives from a woman between 50 and 59 years old with Graves disease. The material was peripheral blood mononuclear cells (PBMCs), obtained at new diagnosis, from a patient treated with antithyroid drugs. The DNA of the CDR3 is TGTGCCAGCAGGAGAGGAGACTTCGGCTACACCTTC. It is translated as CASRRGDFGYTF.